These T cell receptor beta chains were read from a single sample in a study of T cell changes during pregnancy in multiple sclerosis. Generated by immunoSEQ multiplex PCR, the TCRdb table keeps only in-frame clones and is missing some. Altogether tens of thousands of clones are present, roughly nine tenths being singletons, with the ten largest covering 1.4% to 1.5%. The sample in question was peripheral blood, obtained in the first trimester of pregnancy. Receptors were obtained from a female donor in good health, enrolled as a control in a pregnancy study. The CDR3 runs from the conserved cysteine through the conserved F or W. A D gene is named only where the DNA matches it firmly. Not every row has a clone size; where given, it reads once, few, many or a size class.

V gene	J gene	CDR3 length	D gene	clone size	CDR3 DNA	CDR3 protein
TRBV7-7	TRBJ2-7	13	.	once	TGTGCTAGCAGCTTAGAATCGGGGGACGAGCAGTACTTC	CASSLESGDEQYF
TRBV2	TRBJ2-7	12	.	.	TGTGCCAGCAGTGAAGGGGCCCACGAGCAGTACTTC	CASSEGAHEQYF
TRBV7-9	TRBJ1-4	16	.	.	TGTGCCAGCAGCGCCCTCGGGGGTAGGGGCGAGGAAAAACTGTTTTTT	CASSALGGRGEEKLFF
TRBV2	TRBJ1-6	15	.	once	TGTGCCAGCGGGGAGGGGAGCTCCTATAATTCACCCCTCCACTTT	CASGEGSSYNSPLHF
TRBV19	TRBJ1-5	13	.	.	TGTGCCAGTAGTATAGTTGAGGAACAGCCCCAGCATTTT	CASSIVEEQPQHF
TRBV25-1	TRBJ1-2	15	TRBD1	.	TGTGCCAGCAGTGAAACCGGGACAGGAGGAGGTGGCTACACCTTC	CASSETGTGGGGYTF
TRBV19	TRBJ2-2	15	.	.	TGTGCCAGTAGTAGACAGGGAGGGAACACCGGGGAGCTGTTTTTT	CASSRQGGNTGELFF
TRBV6-5	TRBJ1-2	13	TRBD1	once	TGTGCCAGCAGGGCGACAGGGGCCTATGGCTACACCTTC	CASRATGAYGYTF
TRBV10-1	TRBJ2-1	18	TRBD2	.	TGCGCCAGCAGTGAGCAGTCAAGACTAGCGGACTTTCACAATGAGCAGTTCTTC	CASSEQSRLADFHNEQFF
TRBV10-3	TRBJ2-5	14	TRBD2	.	TGTGCCACCGCGACAGCGGGAGTTCAAGAGACCCAGTACTTC	CATATAGVQETQYF
TRBV29-1	TRBJ2-3	16	TRBD2	.	TGCAGCGTTGAACACTCGGGACTAGCGGGGGTGGATACGCAGTATTTT	CSVEHSGLAGVDTQYF
TRBV5-4	TRBJ2-3	17	TRBD1	.	TGTGCCAGCAGCTTCCCACCTCGACAGGGAAGCACAGATACGCAGTATTTT	CASSFPPRQGSTDTQYF
TRBV19	TRBJ2-6	16	.	.	TGTGCCAGTAGTATCGCCCTAGCTTCTGGGGCCAACGTCCTGACTTTC	CASSIALASGANVLTF
TRBV27	TRBJ2-1	15	TRBD2	.	TGTGCCAGCAGGGGAGGGACTAGCGAAGGTCGTGAGCAGTTCTTC	CASRGGTSEGREQFF
TRBV19	TRBJ1-2	15	.	.	TGTGCCAGTAGTACGTACAGGGAAGGGGACTATGGCTACACCTTC	CASSTYREGDYGYTF
TRBV19	TRBJ2-3	12	.	.	TGTGCCAGTAGTATAGATCGGGGTACGCAGTATTTT	CASSIDRGTQYF
TRBV11-2	TRBJ2-7	17	TRBD2	once	TGTGCCAGCAGCTCACCCACCGAAGGACTAGCGGGGACCGAGCAGTACTTC	CASSSPTEGLAGTEQYF
TRBV6-1	TRBJ1-5	19	TRBD1	.	TGTGCCAGCAGTGAAGCCGGGGGACAGGGGGCCTATAGCAATCAGCCCCAGCATTTT	CASSEAGGQGAYSNQPQHF
TRBV19	TRBJ2-1	17	TRBD2	few	TGTGCCAGTAGTATAGATGTGGCTAGCGGGAGCTACAATGAGCAGTTCTTC	CASSIDVASGSYNEQFF
TRBV2	TRBJ2-5	13	.	.	TGTGCCAGCACCCCGGGAATCCAAGAGACCCAGTACTTC	CASTPGIQETQYF
TRBV9	TRBJ2-1	17	TRBD2	few	TGTGCCAGCAGTCGTAGCGGAAGCGGGAGTTCCTACAATGAGCAGTTCTTC	CASSRSGSGSSYNEQFF